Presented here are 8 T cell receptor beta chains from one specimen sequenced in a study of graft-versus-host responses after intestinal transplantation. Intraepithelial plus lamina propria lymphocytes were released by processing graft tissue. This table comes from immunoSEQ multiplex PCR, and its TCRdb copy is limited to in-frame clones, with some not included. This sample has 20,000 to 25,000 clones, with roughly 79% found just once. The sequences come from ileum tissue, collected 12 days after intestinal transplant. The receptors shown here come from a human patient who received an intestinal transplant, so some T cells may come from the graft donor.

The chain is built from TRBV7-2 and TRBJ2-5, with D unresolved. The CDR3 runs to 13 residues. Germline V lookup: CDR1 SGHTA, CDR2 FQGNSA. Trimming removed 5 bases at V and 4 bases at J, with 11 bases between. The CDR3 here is CASSPPAAETQYF. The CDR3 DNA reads TGTGCCAGCAGCCCCCCGGCGGCAGAGACCCAGTACTTC.

The chain's CDR3 is CASSQAPTGGWDEQYF. CDR3 in DNA: TGCGCCAGCAGCCAAGCCCCAACAGGGGGCTGGGACGAGCAGTACTTC. The rearrangement links TRBV4-1 to TRBJ2-7; 9 bases match TRBD1. CDR1 MGHRA and CDR2 YSYEKL come from the germline V gene. Trimming at V came to 1 base and at J to 5 bases, leaving 9 bases not matched to a gene. The CDR3 has 16 residues.

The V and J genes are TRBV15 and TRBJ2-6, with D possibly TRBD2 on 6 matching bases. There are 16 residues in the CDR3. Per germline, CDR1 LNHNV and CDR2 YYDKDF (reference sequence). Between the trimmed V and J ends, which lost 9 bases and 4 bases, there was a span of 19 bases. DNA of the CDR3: TGTGCCACAGGGACCCGCGGAGGGCTGGGGGCCAACGTCCTGACTTTC. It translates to CATGTRGGLGANVLTF.

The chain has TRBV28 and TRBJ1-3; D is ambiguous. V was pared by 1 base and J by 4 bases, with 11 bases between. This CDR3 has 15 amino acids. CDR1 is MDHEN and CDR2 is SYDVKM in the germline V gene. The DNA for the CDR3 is TGTGCCAGCAGTTTATTGTCCACTCCGGGAAACACCATATATTTT. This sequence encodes CASSLLSTPGNTIYF.

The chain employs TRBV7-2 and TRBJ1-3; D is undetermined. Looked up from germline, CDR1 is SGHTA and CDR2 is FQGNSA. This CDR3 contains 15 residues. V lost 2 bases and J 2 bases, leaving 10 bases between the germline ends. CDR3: CASSLFREPGNTIYF. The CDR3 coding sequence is TGTGCCAGCAGCTTATTCCGGGAACCTGGAAACACCATATATTTT.

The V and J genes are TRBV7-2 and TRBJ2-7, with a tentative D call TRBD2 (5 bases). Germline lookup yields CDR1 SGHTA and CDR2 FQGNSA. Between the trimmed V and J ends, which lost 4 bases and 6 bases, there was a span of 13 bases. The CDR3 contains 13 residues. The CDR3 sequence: CASSSDGISEQYF. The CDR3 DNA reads TGTGCCAGCAGCTCGGACGGGATCTCCGAGCAGTACTTC.

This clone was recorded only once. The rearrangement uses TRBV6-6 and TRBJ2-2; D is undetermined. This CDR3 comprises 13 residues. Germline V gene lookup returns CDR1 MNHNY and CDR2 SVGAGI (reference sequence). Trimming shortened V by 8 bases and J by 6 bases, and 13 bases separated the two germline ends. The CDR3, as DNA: TGTGCCAGCCGCCAGGAATCAGCCGGGGAGCTGTTTTTT. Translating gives CASRQESAGELFF.

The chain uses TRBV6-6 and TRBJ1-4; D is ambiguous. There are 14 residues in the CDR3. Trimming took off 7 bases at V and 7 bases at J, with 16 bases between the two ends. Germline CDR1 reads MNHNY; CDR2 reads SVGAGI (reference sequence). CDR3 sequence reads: CASTQPPRPEKLFF. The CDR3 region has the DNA TGTGCCAGCACTCAACCACCGCGGCCTGAAAAACTGTTTTTT.